The source of this TCR beta chain is a study of shared clonotypes between healthy human individuals. Study-wide background: Each donor's CD4 naive and CD4 memory cells filled three plates apiece, CD8 naive two, and CD8 memory one.

Germline-derived CDR1 and CDR2 are SEHNR and FQNEAQ (reference sequence). The V and J ends lost 0 bases and 1 base respectively, with 7 bases between them. This CDR3 is built from 15 residues. CD45RA+ naive and CD45RA-negative memory subsets were separated from CD4+ cells. The assay was carried out at the deep level. The protocol was immunoSEQ multiplex PCR, while the TCRdb copy is restricted to in-frame clones and leaves out a portion. The sample holds about 980,000 clones, about three quarters seen once. The chain joins TRBV7-9 to TRBJ2-4; D is possibly TRBD1 or TRBD2 (5 bases each). Sequencing used memory CD4+ T cells sorted from blood. Subset defined: CD45RA-negative fraction. This sequence originates from a man between 18 and 35 years old in good health. CDR3 nucleotides: TGTGCCAGCAGCTTAGCAGGGGAGGCCAAAAACATTCAGTACTTC. Residues: CASSLAGEAKNIQYF.